These 16 T cell receptor beta chains share one sample of origin, sequenced in a study of blood T cell repertoires in COVID-19. Profiling relied on immunoSEQ multiplex PCR, and the TCRdb table lists in-frame clones only, not all of them. The sample records over 85,000 clones, just under 95% being singletons. Sequenced material: peripheral blood. These receptors all stem from a woman aged 45-65 years with COVID-19, enrolled during active disease.

This clone was counted between two and nine times. The chain recombines TRBV9 with TRBJ1-2, with TRBD1 matching 12 bases. The germline V gene encodes CDR1 SGDLS and CDR2 YYNGEE. CDR3 length: 17 amino acids. V shed 0 bases, J shed 7 bases, and the junction held 10 bases outside the gene matches. CDR3 coding DNA: TGTGCCAGCAGCGTAGATGGGACAGGGGGCTCCCTTGCTGGCTACACCTTC. Translated, it gives CASSVDGTGGSLAGYTF.

The chain has TRBV5-8 and TRBJ2-3; no firm D call. From germline, CDR1 is SGHTS and CDR2 YDEGEE. The CDR3 spans 11 residues. V lost 0 bases to trimming and J lost 8 bases, with 4 bases between them. CDR3 sequence (DNA): TGTGCCAGCAGCTTGGTTAGTACGCAGTATTTT. Its translation: CASSLVSTQYF. The full variable domain, its missing parts supplied by reference TRBV5-8 and TRBJ2-3, is EAGVTQSPTHLIKTRGQQATLRCSPISGHTSVYWYQQALGLGLQFLLWYDEGEERNRGNFPPRFSGRQFPNYSSELNVNALELEDSALYLCASSLVSTQYFGPGTRLTVL.

The rearrangement links TRBV12-5 to TRBJ1-2; no firm D call. CDR1 is LGHNT and CDR2 is FRNRAP in the germline V gene. V lost 1 base and J lost 2, with 8 bases in between. There are 14 residues in the CDR3. The CDR3 protein is CASGLGTRNYGYTF. In nucleotides, the CDR3 is TGTGCTAGTGGTTTGGGAACACGAAACTATGGCTACACCTTC.

The chain links TRBV27 to TRBJ2-7; D is ambiguous. Germline V CDR1 and CDR2: MNHEY, SMNVEV (reference sequence). V lost 5 bases and J 2 bases, leaving 13 bases between the germline ends. This CDR3 contains 14 residues. The CDR3 DNA reads TGTGCCAGCAGTCCTACCGACACCCCCTACGAGCAGTACGTC. It yields the protein CASSPTDTPYEQYV.

The genes are TRBV7-6 and TRBJ2-1; perhaps TRBD1 as D (5 bases). V lost 3 bases to trimming and J lost 7 bases, with 10 bases between them. The CDR3 contains 13 residues. The germline gives CDR1 SGHVS, CDR2 FNYEAQ. The CDR3 DNA is TGTGCCAGCAGCTTTCGTCCAGGGAATGAGCAGTTCTTC. Translation: CASSFRPGNEQFF.

V gene TRBV19 combines with J gene TRBJ1-5; 10 bases agree with TRBD1. Germline lookup yields CDR1 LNHDA and CDR2 SQIVND (reference sequence). The ends lost 9 bases at V and 9 bases at J; junction bases unmatched: 11. The CDR3 spans 14 residues. The CDR3 loop reads CASTMDRGDRPQHF. In nucleotides, the CDR3 is TGTGCCAGCACAATGGACAGGGGGGATCGGCCCCAGCATTTT.

CDR3 nucleotide sequence: TGTGCCAGCACCAACCGGGTCGGCTATGGCTACACCTTC. Translating gives CASTNRVGYGYTF. The chain has TRBV2 and TRBJ1-2; D is ambiguous. The CDR3 is 13 amino acids. Germline V lookup: CDR1 SNHLY, CDR2 FYNNEI. The ends were cut back, 7 bases at V and 4 bases at J, with 13 bases in the middle.

The gene calls are TRBV6-5 and TRBJ1-3, with TRBD1 as a possible D gene (6 bases). CDR1 MNHEY and CDR2 SVGAGI come from the germline V gene. V was cut by 6 bases and J by 4 bases, with 13 bases left in between. The CDR3 is 14 residues long. CDR3 coding DNA: TGTGCCAGCAGCGAGGACAGATCCGGAAACACCATATATTTT. Translated: CASSEDRSGNTIYF.

This chain links TRBV28 with TRBJ1-4; D may be TRBD1 (5 bases). The V gene lost 3 bases and the J gene lost 6 bases, with 17 bases spanning the gap. The germline V gene has CDR1 MDHEN and CDR2 SYDVKM. The CDR3 spans 16 residues. In nucleotides, the CDR3 is TGTGCCAGCAGTTTTGCACGGCGGCAGGGCGATGAAAAACTGTTTTTT. Protein product: CASSFARRQGDEKLFF. Variable domain in full (rest from reference TRBV28 and TRBJ1-4): DVKVTQSSRYLVKRTGEKVFLECVQDMDHENMFWYRQDPGLGLRLIYFSYDVKMKEKGDIPEGYSVSREKKERFSLILESASTNQTSMYLCASSFARRQGDEKLFFGSGTQLSVL.

J is TRBJ1-6 and V is TRBV7-9; D is undetermined. Per germline, CDR1 SEHNR and CDR2 FQNEAQ (reference sequence). This CDR3 spans 15 amino acids. V was pared by 3 bases and J by 6 bases, with 12 bases between. Written as DNA, the CDR3 is TGTGCCAGCAGCTTGTGGGCGGGTGGTAATTCACCCCTCCACTTT. Its translation is CASSLWAGGNSPLHF.

The gene calls are TRBV11-3 and TRBJ2-3; D is perhaps TRBD1 (5 bases). CDR1 is SGHNT, CDR2 YENEEA, per germline. The ends were cut back, 4 bases at V and 2 bases at J, with 13 bases in the middle. This CDR3 contains 15 residues. This CDR3 is CASSSGRLFTDTQYF. In DNA, the CDR3 is TGTGCCAGCAGCTCAGGGCGGCTATTCACAGATACGCAGTATTTT.

The V call is TRBV28, the J call TRBJ1-2; D ambiguous. The V end was cut by 2 bases, the J end by 2 bases, with 6 bases between. The length of the CDR3 is 13 residues. Germline V gene lookup returns CDR1 MDHEN and CDR2 SYDVKM. As DNA, the CDR3 is TGTGCCAGCAGTTTACAGGCAAACTATGGCTACACCTTC. Amino acids: CASSLQANYGYTF.

The V gene is TRBV14, the J gene TRBJ1-1; 10 nucleotides match TRBD1. Germline lookup yields CDR1 SGHDN and CDR2 FVKESK. V lost 0 bases and J lost 1; bases outside the gene matches: 2. The CDR3 loop spans 16 amino acids. The CDR3 bases are TGTGCCAGCAGCCAAGATGGGACAGGGGAGAACACTGAAGCTTTCTTT. This encodes CASSQDGTGENTEAFF.

The chain combines TRBV10-3 with TRBJ2-7; perhaps TRBD2 as D (6 bases). The CDR3 sequence is 13 residues long. V was clipped by 4 bases and J by 2 bases, with 9 bases between them. CDR1 and CDR2 from the germline V gene are ENHRY and SYGVKD. The chain's CDR3 is CAISGRDPYEQYF. In DNA, the CDR3 is TGTGCCATCAGTGGGCGGGACCCCTACGAGCAGTACTTC.

V gene TRBV6-5 combines with J gene TRBJ1-1, with D possibly matching TRBD1 (6 bases). The germline V and J ends were trimmed by 5 bases and 1 base, with 11 bases remaining between them. Germline assignment: CDR1 MNHEY and CDR2 SVGAGI. There are 14 residues in the CDR3. CDR3 region: CASSRTAANTEAFF. CDR3 nucleotide sequence: TGTGCCAGCAGTAGGACAGCGGCGAACACTGAAGCTTTCTTT.

This clone was recorded once. This chain uses TRBV6-2 or TRBV6-3 with TRBJ2-7; 12 bases fit TRBD2. CDR1 is MNHEY and CDR2 is SVGEGT in the germline V gene. This CDR3 is built from 15 residues. Trimming took 5 bases from V and 4 from J; bases not matched to a gene: 6. The CDR3 region has the DNA TGTGCCAGCAGTCGCCGGACTAGCGGGATTTACGAGCAGTACGTC. This gives the protein CASSRRTSGIYEQYV.